This TCR beta chain derives from a study of HIV-infected patients and healthy controls. Alpha and beta constant-region primers primed reverse transcription of approximately 500 ng RNA. Using multiplexing indices, alpha and beta chain libraries were generated apart by chain-specific third strand synthesis. Each CDR3 protein is one row after TCRdb ran MiXCR on the 5' RACE reads. The sample carries 10,000 or so distinct CDR3 sequences, 5.2% recorded once. The CDR3 is made up of 15 amino acids. V was trimmed by 9 bases and J by 7 bases, leaving 22 bases between them. Germline assignment: CDR1 MNHNS and CDR2 SASEGT. Ten or more counts support this clonotype. All unsorted peripheral T cells were captured because whole blood was used without fractionation.

The TCR comes from an adult with HIV infection. Sample: blood, taken before antiretroviral therapy. The genes are TRBV6-1 and TRBJ1-5; unclear D gene. CDR3 coding DNA: TGTGCCAGTACATCAACGGACCGCGGCGCCCAGCCCCAGCATTTT. Residues: CASTSTDRGAQPQHF.